The rows below give T cell receptor beta chains drawn from one sample of a study of T cells in Graves' hyperthyroidism and ophthalmopathy. TCRdb analysed the multiplex PCR reads with MiXCR anew, one entry per CDR3 protein. The sample records about 98,000 distinct CDR3 sequences, roughly 37% being singletons. Source material: peripheral blood or thyroid tissue (not recorded which). These receptors originate from a woman aged 25 to 39 with Graves' hyperthyroidism. Both conserved end residues are part of each CDR3. A D gene is named only where the DNA matches it firmly. Not all rows give a size; the values are once, few, many and, for expanded clones, a class.

TRBJ2-7 TRBV11-2 TRBD2 - TGTGCCAGCAGCTTAGACGGTCCGGGACTAGCGGGAGGCGCCTACGAGCAGTACTTC CASSLDGPGLAGGAYEQYF
TRBJ2-2 TRBV4-2 - many TGTGCCAGCAGCCAAGGAGGCTTAATTACCGGGGAGCTGTTTTTT CASSQGGLITGELFF
TRBJ2-7 TRBV5-1 TRBD2 many TGCGCCAGCAGCTCCGGGGGAGGGCCCTACGAGCAGTACTTC CASSSGGGPYEQYF
TRBJ2-5 TRBV5-5 - - TGTGCCAGCAGTACGGGGCTAATGAAGGGAGGAGAGACCCAGTACTTC CASSTGLMKGGETQYF
TRBJ1-3 TRBV6-5 - many TGTGCCAGCAGTTACAGACAGACTGGAAACACCATATATTTT CASSYRQTGNTIYF
TRBJ2-7 TRBV7-2 - few TGTGCCAGCAGCTTAGGGACTACGAACACCGGGGAGCTGTACTTC CASSLGTTNTGELYF
TRBJ2-5 TRBV11-3 - - TGTGCCAGCAACTCCGGTCCCGGAGAGACCCAGTACTTC CASNSGPGETQYF
TRBJ2-5 TRBV24-1 TRBD1 - TGTGCCACCAGTGCGTGGGACAGGGGAGGCCAAGAGACCCAGTACTTC CATSAWDRGGQETQYF
TRBJ1-4 TRBV28 TRBD1 many TGTGCCAGCAGTACGCCAGGGGGAAGGGAAAAACTGTTTTTT CASSTPGGREKLFF
TRBJ2-2 TRBV5-8 - - - CASSQEPSGSCFF
TRBJ2-7 TRBV5-1 TRBD1 many TGCGCCAGCAGCTCACAGGGGGCGGGCGAGCAGTACTTC CASSSQGAGEQYF
TRBJ2-2 TRBV7-9 - - TGTGCCAGCAGCCCCCCCCCCGGGACCAAGCGAGCCGGGGAGCTGTTTTTT CASSPPPGTKRAGELFF
TRBJ2-7 TRBV7-2 TRBD2 - TGTGCCAGCAGCTCCCGGGACTACCCCTACGAGCAGTACTTC CASSSRDYPYEQYF
TRBJ1-5 TRBV13 - - TGCGCCAGCGGCTTGGCGGGGGCAGTAGATCAGCCCCAGCATTTC CASGLAGAVDQPQHF
TRBJ1-5 TRBV7-9 - - TGTGCCAGCAGCGAGCAGCTGGGAGCCACCCAGGAGCCCCAGCATTTT CASSEQLGATQEPQHF
TRBJ2-7 TRBV7-2 - - TGTGCCAGCAGCTTACTAGGGAACGAGCAGTACTTC CASSLLGNEQYF
TRBJ1-5 TRBV2 - - TGTGCCAGCAGCGCAGCGGGACAAGAGACCCAGCATTTT CASSAAGQETQHF
TRBJ1-2 TRBV7-2 - once TGTGCCAGCAGCCTTTATTCCGGGACTAACTATGGCTTCACCTTC CASSLYSGTNYGFTF
TRBJ2-3 TRBV2 - few TGTGCCAGCACCAATAGCGCAAGAAGCACAGATACGCAGTATTTT CASTNSARSTDTQYF
TRBJ1-2 TRBV24-1 TRBD1 - TGTGCCACCAGTGACCTTGGCGACAGGGAGGTTGGCTACACCTTC CATSDLGDREVGYTF
TRBJ2-7 TRBV5-1 TRBD2 few TGCGCCAGCAGCTTGGGTTTAGCGGGAGTACTTACCTACGAGCAGTACTTC CASSLGLAGVLTYEQYF
TRBJ2-7 TRBV27 - many TGTGCCAGCAGAGACGTCCCACTAGGCGAGCAGTACTTC CASRDVPLGEQYF
TRBJ1-4 TRBV5-8 TRBD1 - TGTGCCAGCAGCTTAGCCGGGACAGGGCCTGAAAAACTGTTTTTT CASSLAGTGPEKLFF
TRBJ2-7 TRBV18 TRBD1 - TGTGCCAGCTCACTAGGGACAGGCGATAAGTACTTC CASSLGTGDKYF
TRBJ2-3 TRBV20-1 - many TGCAGTGCTTCCTCAGGGGCAGATACGCAGTATTTT CSASSGADTQYF
TRBJ1-1 TRBV2 - - TGTGCCGTTCCTGGGGAGAACACTGAAGCTTTCTTT CAVPGENTEAFF
TRBJ2-5 TRBV19 - - TGTGCCAGTAGGATGACAGGCGATCAAGAGACCCAGTACTTC CASRMTGDQETQYF
TRBJ1-1 TRBV7-9 - many TGTGCCAGCAGCTTTCCGTTGCGGACTGAAGCTTTCTTT CASSFPLRTEAFF
TRBJ2-7 TRBV12-3/TRBV12-4 TRBD1 many TGTGCCAGCAGTAGGGGACAGGGTCCCTACGAGCAGTACTTC CASSRGQGPYEQYF
TRBJ1-1 TRBV20-1 - once TGCAGTGCCTCAACGGACACTGAAGCTTTCTTT CSASTDTEAFF
TRBJ1-1 TRBV5-1 - - TGCGCCAGCAGCAGCAGGGTGACTGAAGCTTTCTTT CASSSRVTEAFF
TRBJ2-5 TRBV7-6 TRBD2 - TGTGCCAGCAGCGTACAGGGCGGGAGGGTGACCCAGTACTTC CASSVQGGRVTQYF